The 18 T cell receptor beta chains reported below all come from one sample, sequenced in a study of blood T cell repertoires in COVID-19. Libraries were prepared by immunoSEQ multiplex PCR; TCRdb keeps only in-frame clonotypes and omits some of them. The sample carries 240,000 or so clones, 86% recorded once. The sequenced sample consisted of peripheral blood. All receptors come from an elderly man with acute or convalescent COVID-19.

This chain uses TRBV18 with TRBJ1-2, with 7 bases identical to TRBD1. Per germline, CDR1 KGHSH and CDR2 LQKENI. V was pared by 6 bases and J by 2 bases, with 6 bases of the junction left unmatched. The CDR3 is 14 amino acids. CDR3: CASSSGQKNYGYTF. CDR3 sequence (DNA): TGTGCCAGCTCCTCGGGACAGAAGAACTATGGCTACACCTTC.

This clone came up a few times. The CDR3 here is CASSLSPRQANQPQHF. As DNA, the CDR3 is TGTGCCAGCAGTTTAAGCCCCCGACAGGCCAATCAGCCCCAGCATTTT. The chain employs TRBV28 and TRBJ1-5; maybe TRBD1 (6 bases). Germline loops: CDR1 MDHEN, CDR2 SYDVKM. V was cut by 2 bases and J by 3 bases, with 14 bases left in between. The length of the CDR3 is 16 residues.

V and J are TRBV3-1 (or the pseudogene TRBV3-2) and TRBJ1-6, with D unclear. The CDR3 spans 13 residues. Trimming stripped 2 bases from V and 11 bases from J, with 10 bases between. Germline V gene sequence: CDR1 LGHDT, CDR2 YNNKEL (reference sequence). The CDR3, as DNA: TGTGCCAGCAGCCAACCGGGAGGGCCACCCCTCCACTTT. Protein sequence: CASSQPGGPPLHF.

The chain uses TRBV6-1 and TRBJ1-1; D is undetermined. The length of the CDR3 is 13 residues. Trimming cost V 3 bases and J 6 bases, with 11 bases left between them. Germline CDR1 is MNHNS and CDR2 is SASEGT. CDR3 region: CASSDPRVAEAFF. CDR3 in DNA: TGTGCCAGCAGTGACCCCCGGGTGGCTGAAGCTTTCTTT.

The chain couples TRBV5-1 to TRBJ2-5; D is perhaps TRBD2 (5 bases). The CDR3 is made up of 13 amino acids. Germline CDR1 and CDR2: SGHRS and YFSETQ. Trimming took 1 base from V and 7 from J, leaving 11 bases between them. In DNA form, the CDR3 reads TGCGCCAGCAGCTTGTTGGATGAGGGGACCCAGTACTTC. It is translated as CASSLLDEGTQYF.

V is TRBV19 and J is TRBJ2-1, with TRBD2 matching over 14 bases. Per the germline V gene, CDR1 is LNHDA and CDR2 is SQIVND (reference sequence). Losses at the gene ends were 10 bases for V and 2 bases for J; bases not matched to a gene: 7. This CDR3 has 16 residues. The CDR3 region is CATRTSGGPPYNEQFF. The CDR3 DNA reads TGTGCCACCCGGACTAGCGGGGGGCCCCCCTACAATGAGCAGTTCTTC.

CDR3 region: CASTIAGRQGQNIQYF. In DNA form, the CDR3 reads TGTGCCAGCACCATTGCTGGGAGACAGGGCCAAAACATTCAGTACTTC. This chain uses TRBV28 with TRBJ2-4; TRBD1 matches 7 bases. CDR1 MDHEN and CDR2 SYDVKM come from the germline V gene. V shed 7 bases and J 5 bases; nucleotides not matched to a gene: 14. This CDR3 comprises 16 residues. The entire variable domain, with the rest obtained from reference TRBV28 and TRBJ2-4, is as follows: DVKVTQSSRYLVKRTGEKVFLECVQDMDHENMFWYRQDPGLGLRLIYFSYDVKMKEKGDIPEGYSVSREKKERFSLILESASTNQTSMYLCASTIAGRQGQNIQYFGAGTRLSVL.

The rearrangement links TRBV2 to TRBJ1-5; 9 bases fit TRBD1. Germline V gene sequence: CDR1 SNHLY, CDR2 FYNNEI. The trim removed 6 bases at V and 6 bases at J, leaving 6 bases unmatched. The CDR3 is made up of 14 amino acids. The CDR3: CASSPGQGGQPQHF. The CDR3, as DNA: TGTGCCAGCAGCCCGGGACAGGGCGGTCAGCCCCAGCATTTT.

This CDR3 is CASREGDYNEQFF. As DNA, the CDR3 is TGTGCCAGCAGGGAGGGTGACTACAATGAGCAGTTCTTC. V usage is TRBV6-5 and J usage is TRBJ2-1, with TRBD2 as a possible D gene (6 bases). V lost 6 bases, J lost 3 bases, and 9 bases lay in between. CDR3 length equals 13 residues. Germline V gene lookup returns CDR1 MNHEY and CDR2 SVGAGI.

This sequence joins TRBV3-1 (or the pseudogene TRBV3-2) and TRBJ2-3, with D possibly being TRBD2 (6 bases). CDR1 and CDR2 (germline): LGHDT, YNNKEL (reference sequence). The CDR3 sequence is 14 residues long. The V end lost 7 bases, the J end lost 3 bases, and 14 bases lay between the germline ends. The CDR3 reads CASNSGRFTDTQYF. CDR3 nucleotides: TGTGCCAGCAACTCCGGGAGATTTACAGATACGCAGTATTTT.

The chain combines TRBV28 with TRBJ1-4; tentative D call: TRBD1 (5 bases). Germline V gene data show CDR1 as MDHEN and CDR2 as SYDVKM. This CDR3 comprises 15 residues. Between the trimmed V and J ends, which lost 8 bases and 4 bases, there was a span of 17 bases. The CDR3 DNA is TGTGCCAGCTCTCCCCCCCCGGGACTTAATGAAAAACTGTTTTTT. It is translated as CASSPPPGLNEKLFF.

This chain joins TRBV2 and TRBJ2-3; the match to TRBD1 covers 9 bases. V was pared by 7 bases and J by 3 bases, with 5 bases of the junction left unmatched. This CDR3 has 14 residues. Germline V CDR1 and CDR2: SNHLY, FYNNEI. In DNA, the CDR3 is TGTGCCAGCAAGGGTGGACAGGGGACAGATACGCAGTATTTT. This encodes CASKGGQGTDTQYF.

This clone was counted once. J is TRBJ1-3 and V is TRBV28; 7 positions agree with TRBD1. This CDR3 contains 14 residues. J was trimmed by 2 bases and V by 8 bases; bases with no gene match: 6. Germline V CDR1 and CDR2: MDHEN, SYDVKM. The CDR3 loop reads CASLSTGAGNTIYF. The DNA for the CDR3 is TGTGCCAGCTTATCTACAGGGGCTGGAAACACCATATATTTT.

Here the CDR3 reads CASSVPGGGQETQYF. CDR3 coding DNA: TGTGCCAGTAGTGTTCCAGGGGGAGGACAAGAGACCCAGTACTTC. The chain is built from TRBV19 and TRBJ2-5, with D maybe TRBD1 (7 bases). This CDR3 contains 15 residues. Germline V gives CDR1 LNHDA, CDR2 SQIVND (reference sequence). V was trimmed by 5 bases and J by 2 bases, leaving 15 bases between them.

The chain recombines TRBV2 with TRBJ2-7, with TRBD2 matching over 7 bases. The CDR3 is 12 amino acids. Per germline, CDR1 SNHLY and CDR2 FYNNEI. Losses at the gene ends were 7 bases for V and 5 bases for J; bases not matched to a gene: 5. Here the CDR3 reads CASTMGGNEQYF. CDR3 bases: TGTGCCAGCACCATGGGGGGGAACGAGCAGTACTTC.

CDR3 amino acids: CASSPGQVTTYNEQFF. The CDR3 coding sequence is TGTGCCAGTAGCCCGGGACAGGTTACAACCTACAATGAGCAGTTCTTC. This sequence joins TRBV19 and TRBJ2-1; 8 bases agree with TRBD1. Germline-derived CDR1 and CDR2 are LNHDA and SQIVND (reference sequence). The CDR3 length is 16 residues. Trimming removed 6 bases from V and 2 bases from J; junction bases left unmatched: 9.

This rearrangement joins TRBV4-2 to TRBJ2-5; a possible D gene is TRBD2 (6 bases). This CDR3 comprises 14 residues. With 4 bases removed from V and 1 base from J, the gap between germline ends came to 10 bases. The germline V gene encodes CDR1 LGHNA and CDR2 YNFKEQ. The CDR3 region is CASSPSGGQETQYF. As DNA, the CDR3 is TGTGCCAGCAGCCCATCCGGGGGCCAAGAGACCCAGTACTTC.

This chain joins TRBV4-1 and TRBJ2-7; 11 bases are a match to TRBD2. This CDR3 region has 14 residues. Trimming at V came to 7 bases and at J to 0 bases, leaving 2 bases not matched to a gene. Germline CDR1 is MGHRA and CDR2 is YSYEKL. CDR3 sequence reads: CASKTSGSSYEQYF. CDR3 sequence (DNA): TGCGCCAGCAAAACTAGCGGGAGCTCCTACGAGCAGTACTTC.